This T cell receptor (beta chain) originates from a study of OX40 agonist ivuxolimab in advanced cancers. The wider study: Ivuxolimab, an antibody acting as an agonist of OX40 (CD134), was used to treat patients. Study-wide points: Clonal expansion by week 6 occurred in CD4+ and CD8+ blood T cells (at 0.1 to 3.0 mg/kg). Partial responders receiving 0.1-3.0 mg/kg showed among the lowest clonal expansion.

Libraries were prepared by immunoSEQ multiplex PCR; TCRdb keeps only in-frame clonotypes and omits some of them. The data hold under 70,000 clones, with roughly 90% observed a single time. The V gene's germline CDR1 is SGHTS and CDR2 YDEGEE. The CDR3 covers 14 residues. J gave up 8 bases and V 4 bases, and 9 bases lay outside the gene matches. A word on this clone: No antigen is known for it.

The source of this sequence is an adult with an advanced solid tumor such as melanoma, head and neck, liver or kidney cancer. The sequenced sample was CD4+ or CD8+ T cells sorted from blood, obtained in a trial of the OX40 agonist ivuxolimab. This chain connects TRBV5-8 to TRBJ2-1, with 7 bases lining up with TRBD1. The CDR3 DNA sequence: TGTGCCAGCAGCAGGGGGCTAGCAAGCGATGAGCAGTTCTTC. It codes for CASSRGLASDEQFF. The variable domain in full, completed from reference TRBV5-8 and TRBJ2-1, reads EAGVTQSPTHLIKTRGQQATLRCSPISGHTSVYWYQQALGLGLQFLLWYDEGEERNRGNFPPRFSGRQFPNYSSELNVNALELEDSALYLCASSRGLASDEQFFGPGTRLTVL.